This T cell receptor (beta chain) stems from a study of blood T cell repertoires in COVID-19. Overall study context: Sites across the United States, Italy and Spain contributed samples from acute and convalescent COVID-19. Sources were T cells, B-cell-depleted T cells, or PBMCs; the material itself was cDNA or gDNA.

In the authors' methods: Reference gene primers were amplified, and this amplification served to estimate nucleated cell counts. The assay was immunoSEQ multiplex PCR, and TCRdb's table has in-frame clones only and misses some. The V and J calls and clone size were taken over from that table, and D and trimming were inferred from the DNA. The data contain 100,000 to 110,000 clones, about 85% of them seen just once; the ten biggest clones take up around an eighth. Germline V gives CDR1 SGHDN, CDR2 FVKESK. V was pared by 5 bases and J by 0 bases, with 7 bases between. The CDR3 is 13 residues long. V is TRBV14 and J is TRBJ1-2; D call uncertain. Specimen: peripheral blood. The sequence was obtained from a man aged 50-60 years with active or convalescent COVID-19. The CDR3 DNA reads TGTGCCAGCAGCGCGGGATCTAACTATGGCTACACCTTC. This encodes CASSAGSNYGYTF.